Listed below are T cell receptor beta chains from one sample, sequenced in a study of T cell repertoires in cytomegalovirus infection. Their antigens are not known. TCRdb re-analysed the reads in MiXCR, keeping a single row per CDR3 protein. The sample contains approximately 730,000 distinct CDR3 sequences, approximately 32% of which appear only once. The source material was cultured CD8+ T cells from PBMCs, sampled from culture after CMV antigen stimulation. The receptors were sampled from a human donor in good health (CMV status not recorded). Some clones in this sample may be carry-over from other donors' samples. CDR3s include the opening cysteine and the closing phenylalanine or tryptophan.

v_call	cdr3_length	j_call	cdr3_aa
TRBV7-6	16	TRBJ2-1	CASSRTGKGFLNEQFF
TRBV4-2	12	TRBJ2-1	CASSPDRREQFF
TRBV6-2/TRBV6-3	15	TRBJ1-5	CASRDTAYSNQPQHF
TRBV6-4	14	TRBJ1-2	CASSDGIGVLGYTF
TRBV19	12	TRBJ1-6	CASSPGLSPLHF
TRBV12-3/TRBV12-4	15	TRBJ2-3	CASSLGIRRTDTQYF
TRBV12-3/TRBV12-4	16	TRBJ2-1	CASSLLAAKGYNEQFF
TRBV27	16	TRBJ2-7	CASTPLGQVASYEQYF
TRBV12-3/TRBV12-4	15	TRBJ2-2	CASSFAPAPTGELFF
TRBV7-6	14	TRBJ2-7	CASSPGGGAEEQYF
TRBV27	13	TRBJ1-1	CASSLTEWAEAFF
TRBV6-2/TRBV6-3	19	TRBJ2-1	CASSYSRTVSSPTYNEQFF
TRBV19	15	TRBJ2-2	CASSIAPGPTGELFF
TRBV7-8	15	TRBJ2-4	CASSVLRTGGDIQYF
TRBV12-3/TRBV12-4	13	TRBJ1-1	CASTLTGKAEAFF
TRBV25-1	14	TRBJ2-1	CASSESGAYNEQFF
TRBV7-9	15	TRBJ1-1	CASSSLVGINTEAFF
TRBV4-3	15	TRBJ1-4	CASSQGGTAFEKLFF
TRBV27	14	TRBJ2-3	CASSPGQLTDTQYF
TRBV9	17	TRBJ1-1	CASTSGARVNLYTEAFF
TRBV7-6	15	TRBJ2-3	CASSVGQHNTDTQYF
TRBV29-1	16	TRBJ1-1	CSVEGEEARENTEAFF
TRBV19	15	TRBJ2-7	CASSQQGRSVYEQYF
TRBV7-6	15	TRBJ1-3	CASSHSRNSGNTIYF
TRBV7-3	15	TRBJ2-3	CASSMSGGGTDTQYF
TRBV6-2/TRBV6-3	12	TRBJ2-7	CASSLRPPEQYF
TRBV7-3	18	TRBJ2-3	CASSLGPSGGPLTDTQYF
TRBV4-1	15	TRBJ1-1	CASSHGTGGPTEAFF
TRBV7-9	15	TRBJ2-7	CASSPPGSFSYEQYF
TRBV6-1	14	TRBJ1-1	CASSKTTQNTEAFF
TRBV4-1	18	TRBJ1-3	CASSQDWPRDSSGNTIYF
TRBV27	16	TRBJ2-7	CASSVTGTRLTYEQYF
TRBV4-1	16	TRBJ1-1	CASSHVMGTGTTEAFF
TRBV6-5	16	TRBJ2-1	CASSYSMAGEYNEQFF
TRBV19	13	TRBJ1-5	CASNGRGNQPQHF
TRBV7-4	16	TRBJ2-1	CASSSLAGPHYNEQFF
TRBV28	14	TRBJ1-2	CASSGDRNNYGYTF
TRBV7-9	15	TRBJ1-2	CASSHPMDTNYGYTF
TRBV6-1	15	TRBJ2-5	CASSGEGGSGETQYF
TRBV2	14	TRBJ2-5	CASRNRQGGETQYF
TRBV7-6	14	TRBJ2-7	CASSYLQGTGEQYF
TRBV9	16	TRBJ2-1	CASSVGVEYIYNEQFF
TRBV11-2	13	TRBJ2-7	CASSLASLREQYF
TRBV6-2/TRBV6-3	17	TRBJ2-2	CASRSTSLGPNTGELFF
TRBV19	14	TRBJ1-5	CASKGQAGRKPQHF
TRBV20-1	14	TRBJ2-5	CSARDWQGQETQYF
TRBV4-1	13	TRBJ2-2	CASSWDGIGELFF
TRBV6-5	14	TRBJ1-5	CASSYGTSNQPQHF
TRBV7-9	16	TRBJ1-3	CASSSPEQISGNTIYF
TRBV7-8	16	TRBJ1-5	CASSLLSYIQDQPQHF
TRBV7-8	14	TRBJ2-2	CASGGTGVFGELFF
TRBV6-6	16	TRBJ2-3	CASSYTSGVATDTQYF
TRBV4-2	17	TRBJ1-3	CASSQGEQILSGNTIYF
TRBV6-4	15	TRBJ1-2	CASSAFPGQGFGYTF
TRBV19	13	TRBJ1-1	CASGEPEQTEAFF
TRBV6-5	13	TRBJ1-2	CASRGQGALGYTF
TRBV7-6	14	TRBJ2-1	CASSNRGGYNEQFF
TRBV7-6	13	TRBJ2-7	CASSLSRGQEPYF